The 5 T cell receptor beta chains given below trace back to one sample, sequenced in a study of cytomegalovirus exposure and HLA in healthy donors. PCR primers comprised 60 Vbeta and 13 Jbeta primers. Profiling relied on immunoSEQ multiplex PCR, and the TCRdb table lists in-frame clones only, not all of them. The sample shows around 91,000 clones, 70% to 85% of them seen only once. Sequencing was performed on PBMCs. These receptors all come from a man younger than 35 in good health and CMV-seronegative.

The rearrangement links TRBV7-9 to TRBJ2-5, with a tentative D call TRBD1 (5 bases). The CDR3 extends over 14 amino acids. Germline loops: CDR1 SEHNR, CDR2 FQNEAQ (reference sequence). V was shortened by 5 bases and J by 3 bases, with 13 bases between the two germline ends. This CDR3 reads CASSPSVREETQYF. Written as DNA, the CDR3 is TGTGCCAGCAGCCCGAGTGTCAGGGAAGAGACCCAGTACTTC.

The chain couples TRBV27 to TRBJ1-2; 9 bases line up with TRBD1. Per the germline V gene, CDR1 is MNHEY and CDR2 is SMNVEV (reference sequence). The CDR3 covers 13 residues. The ends lost 3 bases at V and 7 bases at J; junction bases unmatched: 3. The CDR3 sequence is CASSFTGGSGYTF. The CDR3 nucleotides read TGTGCCAGCAGTTTCACAGGGGGCTCTGGCTACACCTTC.

The rearrangement uses TRBV5-4 and TRBJ2-7, with D perhaps matching TRBD2 (6 bases). Germline V gene data show CDR1 as SGHNT and CDR2 as YYREEE (reference sequence). The ends were cut back, 3 bases at V and 1 base at J, with 14 bases in the middle. The CDR3 is 15 amino acids. The CDR3 protein is CASSSWGGKSYEQYF. The CDR3 nucleotides read TGTGCCAGCAGCTCATGGGGCGGGAAGTCCTACGAGCAGTACTTC.

The V gene is TRBV6-1, the J gene TRBJ2-1, with D possibly matching TRBD1 (6 bases). The germline V and J ends were trimmed by 6 bases and 3 bases, with 15 bases remaining between them. Germline V CDR1 and CDR2: MNHNS, SASEGT. This CDR3 has 15 amino acids. CDR3 region: CASSHREGGYNEQFF. CDR3 DNA: TGTGCCAGCAGCCATCGGGAAGGGGGCTACAATGAGCAGTTCTTC.

This sequence joins TRBV23-1 and TRBJ2-2; D might be TRBD2 (6 bases). TRBV23-1 is flagged as an ORF with uncertain function. Trimming shortened V by 7 bases and J by 4 bases, and 19 bases separated the two germline ends. The CDR3 has 16 residues. CDR3 DNA sequence: TGCGCCAGCACCCGCGGGGCAGAAGAACTCACCGGGGAGCTGTTTTTT. Translation gives CASTRGAEELTGELFF.